Below, 9 T cell receptor beta chains from the same sample are listed, as sequenced in a study of T cells expressing NK-cell markers. TCRdb reanalyzed the 5' RACE reads and collapses them to one entry per CDR3 protein, without DNA. The specimen's table records 500,000 or so distinct CDR3 sequences. Sequencing input: blood T cells: a sorted CD56 or NKG2C T cell subset, CD4+ or CD8+ T cells, or bulk PBMC T cells (not recorded which). The receptors here all came from a man aged 18 to 30 in good health.

The rearrangement joins TRBV21-1 to TRBJ2-7. TRBV21-1 is a listed pseudogene. The CDR3 is 14 residues long. This CDR3 reads CASSKGHQSYEQYF.

The chain joins TRBV11-2 to TRBJ2-1; TCRdb indicates TRBD1, and absent DNA this call remains unverified. Per germline, CDR1 SGHAT and CDR2 FQNNGV. CDR3 length equals 18 residues. The CDR3 reads CASSLLGSGAILSNEQFF.

The V gene is TRBV18, the J gene TRBJ1-5. CDR3 length: 15 residues. CDR1 KGHSH and CDR2 LQKENI come from the germline V gene. The CDR3 loop is CASSPQTNVNQPQHF. Drawing the rest from reference TRBV18 and TRBJ1-5, the complete variable domain is NAGVMQNPRHLVRRRGQEARLRCSPMKGHSHVYWYRQLPEEGLKFMVYLQKENIIDESGMPKERFSAEFPKEGPSILRIQQVVRGDSAAYFCASSPQTNVNQPQHFGDGTRLSIL.

The J gene is TRBJ2-1, the V gene TRBV5-1; TCRdb's D call, TRBD1, is unchecked because there is no DNA. From germline, CDR1 is SGHRS and CDR2 YFSETQ. CDR3 length: 15 residues. CDR3 region: CASSFSSPKDPEQFF.

The chain joins TRBV12-3 or TRBV12-4 to TRBJ1-6; the D gene TCRdb calls, TRBD1, cannot be checked with no DNA. CDR3 size: 16 residues. The CDR3 loop is CASRAGWGQGNSPLHF.

V gene TRBV5-1 combines with J gene TRBJ2-7; the D call from TCRdb, TRBD1, cannot be confirmed without DNA. The CDR3 covers 12 residues. Germline CDR1 is SGHRS and CDR2 is YFSETQ. The CDR3 sequence: CASSADSYEQYF.

The chain recombines TRBV19 with TRBJ1-5. The V gene's germline CDR1 is LNHDA and CDR2 SQIVND (reference sequence). The CDR3 extends over 14 amino acids. The CDR3 loop is CASSINPLNQPQHF.

This chain connects TRBV10-2 to TRBJ1-5; the TCRdb D gene call, TRBD1, has no DNA to confirm it. Germline lookup yields CDR1 WSHSY and CDR2 SAAADI. The length of the CDR3 is 14 residues. CDR3 protein: CASRDRGQDQPQHF.

The chain has TRBV5-5 and TRBJ2-1. The germline V gene has CDR1 SGHKS and CDR2 YYEKEE (reference sequence). The CDR3 extends over 14 amino acids. Here the CDR3 reads CASSLLTTYNEQFF.